What follows are 2 T cell receptor beta chains derived from one specimen sequenced in a study of Graves' ophthalmopathy and Graves' hyperthyroidism (dated by TCRdb to 2016 to 2018). The sample was run on an Illumina HiSeq 2000. For repertoire sequencing, the TCR beta CDR3 regions were amplified from RNA transcripts. The first round was an RT-PCR using HTBI primers with the Qiagen OneStep RT-PCR kit, and this first round was followed by a second-round multiplex PCR, then size selection and purification. Starting from the raw public reads, TCRdb applied fastp trimming at Q25, assembled clones with MiXCR and retained in-frame beta chains. Rows matching on CDR3 protein sequence are summarized as one entry with the most common DNA and genes. This sample has just over 600,000 distinct CDR3 sequences in its table, and 20% to 25% of those were observed once. Of the sample, more than 5.5% is held by the ten largest clones.

Sequencing was performed on peripheral blood. These receptors were collected from a woman aged 18-29 years with stable Graves' hyperthyroidism. Some clones in this sample may be carry-over from other donors' samples. Donor details come from another sample of the same person, matched by shared clones.

The table lists this clonotype with many counts. The chain employs TRBV5-1 and TRBJ1-6, with unresolved D. Germline V CDR1 and CDR2: SGHRS, YFSETQ. With 0 bases removed from V and 7 bases from J, the gap between germline ends came to 8 bases. This CDR3 has 14 residues. The DNA of the CDR3 is TGCGCCAGCAGCTTGGATTGGGTGAATTCACCCCTCCACTTT. Translated, it gives CASSLDWVNSPLHF.

This chain connects TRBV4-2 to TRBJ2-7, with a weak D call TRBD1 (5 bases). The germline CDR1 and CDR2 sequences are LGHNA and YNFKEQ. The CDR3 has 13 residues. The V gene lost 4 bases and the J gene lost 6 bases, with 13 bases spanning the gap. CDR3 protein: CASSRGANPEQYF. The CDR3 DNA sequence: TGTGCCAGCAGCCGTGGGGCCAACCCCGAGCAGTACTTC.